The clone carrying this TCR beta chain was observed at least ten times. This sample is part of a study of Graves' ophthalmopathy and Graves' hyperthyroidism. CDR1 is DFQATT, CDR2 SNEGSKA, per germline (reference sequence). V lost 6 bases and J 2 bases, leaving 14 bases between the germline ends. This CDR3 region has 13 residues. Hyperthyroidism was new, under 2 months, in patients aged 18 to 65. The TCR beta CDR3 regions underwent amplification from RNA transcripts. An initial RT-PCR round employing HTBI primers preceded a second-round multiplex PCR. TCRdb recomputed calls from the multiplex PCR reads with MiXCR, one row per CDR3 protein. The table shows hundreds of thousands of distinct CDR3 sequences, with approximately 22% occurring only once.

Sequenced material: peripheral blood. This TCR derives from a young woman with stable Graves' hyperthyroidism. Some clones in this sample may be carry-over from other donors' samples. The gene calls are TRBV20-1 and TRBJ2-7, with D perhaps TRBD1 (5 bases). CDR3 amino acids: CSATVPGTYEQYF. CDR3 nucleotides: TGCAGTGCAACCGTCCCAGGGACCTACGAGCAGTACTTC.